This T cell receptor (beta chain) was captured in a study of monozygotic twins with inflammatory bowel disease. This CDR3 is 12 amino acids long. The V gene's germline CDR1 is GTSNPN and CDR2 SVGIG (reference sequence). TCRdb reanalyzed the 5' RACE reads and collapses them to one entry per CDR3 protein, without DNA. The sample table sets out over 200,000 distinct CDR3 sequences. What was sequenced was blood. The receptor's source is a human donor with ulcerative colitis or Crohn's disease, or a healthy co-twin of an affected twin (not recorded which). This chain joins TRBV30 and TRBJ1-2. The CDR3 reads CAWSLHNYGYTF. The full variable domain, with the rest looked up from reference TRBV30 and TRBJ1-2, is SQTIHQWPATLVQPVGSPLSLECTVEGTSNPNLYWYRQAAGRGLQLLFYSVGIGQISSEVPQNLSASRPQDRQFILSSKKLLLSDSGFYLCAWSLHNYGYTFGSGTRLTVV.